This passage covers 32 T cell receptor beta chains from one sample sequenced in a study of OX40 agonist ivuxolimab in advanced cancers. Profiled with immunoSEQ multiplex PCR; TCRdb holds only in-frame clones, not every one. Among tens of thousands of clones listed, roughly nine tenths were seen once. Sample: CD4+ or CD8+ T cells sorted from blood, taken in a trial of the OX40 agonist ivuxolimab. These receptors were obtained from an adult with an advanced solid tumor such as melanoma, head and neck, liver or kidney cancer.

The V and J genes are TRBV7-6 and TRBJ1-2; D remains ambiguous. V was cut by 4 bases and J by 1 base, with 10 bases left in between. The CDR3 spans 14 residues. From germline, CDR1 is SGHVS and CDR2 FNYEAQ. CDR3 residues: CASSYSGDNYGYTF. Written as DNA, the CDR3 is TGTGCCAGCAGCTATAGTGGGGATAACTATGGCTACACCTTC.

J is TRBJ2-1 and V is TRBV5-4; 9 bases fit TRBD2. The CDR3 extends over 16 amino acids. Germline CDR1 is SGHNT and CDR2 is YYREEE (reference sequence). The J segment lost 6 bases and the V segment lost 2 bases, leaving 9 bases of the junction unmatched. The CDR3 spells CASSFIGAGGGNEQFF. CDR3 nucleotide sequence: TGTGCCAGCAGCTTCATCGGGGCGGGAGGGGGCAATGAGCAGTTCTTC. The full variable domain, in which reference TRBV5-4 and TRBJ2-1 provide the parts outside the CDR3, is ETGVTQSPTHLIKTRGQQVTLRCSSQSGHNTVSWYQQALGQGPQFIFQYYREEENGRGNFPPRFSGLQFPNYSSELNVNALELDDSALYLCASSFIGAGGGNEQFFGPGTRLTVL.

DNA of the CDR3: TGCGCCAGCAGCCAAGAAGGGGACGGAGGGTACACTGAAGCTTTCTTT. Its translation: CASSQEGDGGYTEAFF. The J gene is TRBJ1-1, the V gene TRBV4-1; tentative D call: TRBD1 (5 bases). CDR1 is MGHRA and CDR2 is YSYEKL in the germline V gene. Trimming cost V 0 bases and J 3 bases, with 14 bases left between them. CDR3 size: 16 residues.

The chain employs TRBV28 and TRBJ2-7, with D perhaps TRBD2 (7 bases). Germline-derived CDR1 and CDR2 are MDHEN and SYDVKM. The CDR3 length is 16 residues. Trimming removed 10 bases from V and 0 bases from J, with 22 bases in between. The CDR3: CATTRGAPAYSYEQYV. CDR3 DNA sequence: TGTGCCACCACACGGGGGGCCCCCGCGTACTCCTACGAGCAGTACGTC.

In this sample, this clone turned up a few times. V and J are TRBV19 and TRBJ1-5, with 8 nucleotides matching TRBD1. After removal of 4 bases from V and 0 bases from J, the junction contained 2 bases not matched to a gene. Germline V gene lookup returns CDR1 LNHDA and CDR2 SQIVND (reference sequence). The CDR3 is 15 amino acids. The CDR3 DNA reads TGTGCCAGTAGTAGACAGGGGAATAGCAATCAGCCCCAGCATTTT. Its translation is CASSRQGNSNQPQHF.

This clone was recorded a few times. The chain is built from TRBV4-3 and TRBJ2-3; 8 bases line up with TRBD2. V dropped 0 bases and J dropped 2; count of bases not matched to a gene: 7. CDR3 length equals 17 residues. CDR1 is LGHNA, CDR2 YSLEER, per germline. The CDR3 here is CASSQDGASGPTDTQYF. The CDR3 nucleotides read TGCGCCAGCAGCCAAGATGGCGCTAGCGGGCCCACAGATACGCAGTATTTT.

This chain joins TRBV6-1 and TRBJ1-5; possibly TRBD1 for D (5 bases). Per the germline V gene, CDR1 is MNHNS and CDR2 is SASEGT. The ends were cut back, 2 bases at V and 9 bases at J, with 17 bases in the middle. The CDR3 spans 15 residues. CDR3 loop: CASSEFGASARPQHF. CDR3 coding DNA: TGTGCCAGCAGTGAATTCGGGGCAAGTGCGCGGCCCCAGCATTTT.

The chain recombines TRBV28 with TRBJ2-7; 7 bases are shared with TRBD2. Germline V CDR1 and CDR2: MDHEN, SYDVKM. V gave up 2 bases and J gave up 1 base; unmatched junction bases: 2. CDR3 length: 14 amino acids. CDR3 nucleotide sequence: TGTGCCAGCAGTTTACTAGCGGATTCCTACGAGCAGTACTTC. Its protein product is CASSLLADSYEQYF.

V and J are TRBV5-1 and TRBJ2-1; D is unclear. Germline values: CDR1 SGHRS, CDR2 YFSETQ. The V gene lost 1 base and the J gene lost 7 bases, with 9 bases spanning the gap. CDR3 size: 13 residues. The CDR3: CASSLTVENEQFF. The CDR3 DNA sequence: TGCGCCAGCAGCTTGACGGTGGAAAATGAGCAGTTCTTC.

V usage is TRBV19 and J usage is TRBJ2-7, with 7 bases aligning to TRBD1. The CDR3 length is 14 residues. The germline V gene has CDR1 LNHDA and CDR2 SQIVND (reference sequence). The J segment lost 5 bases and the V segment lost 5 bases, leaving 9 bases of the junction unmatched. The CDR3 DNA is TGTGCCAGTAGTGATGACAGGGTTCGGGACGAGCAGTACTTC. Protein product: CASSDDRVRDEQYF.

The chain links TRBV7-9 to TRBJ2-2; no clear D. V was cut by 5 bases and J by 6 bases, with 10 bases left in between. CDR3 length: 13 amino acids. Germline lookup yields CDR1 SEHNR and CDR2 FQNEAQ (reference sequence). CDR3 amino acids: CASSLDFPGELFF. CDR3 in DNA: TGTGCCAGCAGCCTCGACTTCCCCGGGGAGCTGTTTTTT.

The table lists this clone with a count of one. The V and J genes are TRBV6-1 and TRBJ2-3, with D hard to call. CDR3 length: 13 amino acids. Germline V gene data show CDR1 as MNHNS and CDR2 as SASEGT. V lost 7 bases and J 3 bases, leaving 11 bases between the germline ends. The CDR3 DNA sequence: TGTGCCAGCACTCCACCCGGAACAGATACGCAGTATTTT. Translation gives CASTPPGTDTQYF.

The CDR3 DNA follows: TGTGCCAGTAGTATTCCCTCGAGCTCCTACAATGAGCAGTTCTTC. Protein product: CASSIPSSSYNEQFF. This sequence joins TRBV19 and TRBJ2-1; the D is unclear. The CDR3 extends over 15 amino acids. V lost 3 bases to trimming and J lost 0 bases, with 9 bases between them. Germline V gene lookup returns CDR1 LNHDA and CDR2 SQIVND (reference sequence).

V and J are TRBV6-6 and TRBJ1-2; D is uncertain. V shed 5 bases and J shed 8 bases, with 15 bases lying between them. The CDR3 loop spans 13 amino acids. Germline V lookup: CDR1 MNHNY, CDR2 SVGAGI (reference sequence). This CDR3 is CASSPGGPQGYTF. In DNA form, the CDR3 reads TGTGCCAGCAGTCCGGGTGGACCACAAGGCTACACCTTC.

The chain couples TRBV10-2 to TRBJ2-2, with D unclear. The germline V gene encodes CDR1 WSHSY and CDR2 SAAADI. The CDR3 spans 13 residues. Trimming stripped 2 bases from V and 7 bases from J, with 8 bases between. CDR3 nucleotide sequence: TGCGCCAGCAGTGAGACGGGCTACGGGGAGCTGTTTTTT. This sequence encodes CASSETGYGELFF.

The chain carries TRBV4-1 and TRBJ2-6; unclear D gene. V was clipped by 0 bases and J by 4 bases, with 4 bases between them. Germline V CDR1 and CDR2: MGHRA, YSYEKL. This CDR3 contains 14 residues. This CDR3 is CASSQDVGANVLTF. The CDR3 region has the DNA TGCGCCAGCAGCCAAGATGTGGGGGCCAACGTCCTGACTTTC.

This chain links TRBV5-5 with TRBJ1-5; D is uncertain. In germline, CDR1 is SGHKS, CDR2 YYEKEE (reference sequence). Trimming removed 0 bases at V and 0 bases at J, with 10 bases between. The CDR3 spans 16 residues. The CDR3 spells CASSLVGGLSNQPQHF. The DNA of the CDR3 is TGTGCCAGCAGCTTGGTGGGTGGACTTAGCAATCAGCCCCAGCATTTT.

This chain links TRBV29-1 with TRBJ2-2; 7 nucleotides match TRBD1. Germline V gene lookup returns CDR1 SQVTM and CDR2 ANQGSEA. J gave up 0 bases and V 2 bases, and 12 bases lay outside the gene matches. This CDR3 spans 18 amino acids. The CDR3 region is CSVEWIPPGQTNTGELFF. CDR3 bases: TGCAGCGTTGAATGGATACCGCCGGGACAGACGAACACCGGGGAGCTGTTTTTT.

The chain is built from TRBV29-1 and TRBJ2-7, with D tentatively TRBD2 (6 bases). Germline V gene lookup returns CDR1 SQVTM and CDR2 ANQGSEA. The CDR3 has 16 amino acids. Trimming removed 7 bases at V and 0 bases at J, with 22 bases between. CDR3 loop: CSAGTLTLRSSYEQYV. The CDR3 DNA reads as TGCAGCGCCGGGACTTTAACTCTCAGGAGCTCCTACGAGCAGTACGTC.

CDR3 sequence (DNA): TGTGCCATCAGTGAGGGGGACTCCTACAATGAGCAGTTCTTC. This sequence encodes CAISEGDSYNEQFF. The V call is TRBV10-3, the J call TRBJ2-1; D gene unclear. Germline values: CDR1 ENHRY, CDR2 SYGVKD. The ends were cut back, 2 bases at V and 0 bases at J, with 5 bases in the middle. The CDR3 is 14 amino acids.

This clone was seen a few times. This chain connects TRBV9 to TRBJ1-5; D is unclear. CDR3 length: 13 residues. The germline gives CDR1 SGDLS, CDR2 YYNGEE. Trimming shortened V by 3 bases and J by 6 bases, and 10 bases separated the two germline ends. CDR3 region: CASSASPGQPQHF. The CDR3 coding sequence is TGTGCCAGCAGCGCCAGCCCCGGTCAGCCCCAGCATTTT.

This CDR3 is CASSNLVETQYF. CDR3 in DNA: TGTGCCAGCAGCAATTTAGTGGAGACCCAGTACTTC. This sequence joins TRBV21-1 and TRBJ2-5; TRBD2 is the table's D call and was not checked against the DNA. TRBV21-1 is termed a pseudogene. CDR3 size: 12 residues.

CDR3 sequence reads: CASSSFQGWGQPQHF. Written as DNA, the CDR3 is TGTGCCAGCAGTTCCTTTCAGGGATGGGGGCAGCCCCAGCATTTT. This rearrangement joins TRBV28 to TRBJ1-5, with a weak D call TRBD1 (5 bases). CDR3 length: 15 amino acids. Trimming took 4 bases from V and 7 from J, leaving 17 bases between them. Germline loops: CDR1 MDHEN, CDR2 SYDVKM.

The chain combines TRBV18 with TRBJ1-4, with 8 bases aligning to TRBD1. Germline CDR1 and CDR2: KGHSH and LQKENI. V dropped 5 bases and J dropped 3; count of bases not matched to a gene: 11. This CDR3 has 17 residues. This CDR3 reads CASSALRGRESNEKLFF. The CDR3 bases are TGTGCCAGCTCAGCCCTCAGGGGGCGCGAGTCTAATGAAAAACTGTTTTTT.

The gene calls are TRBV19 and TRBJ1-2, with 9 positions matching TRBD1. Trimming at V came to 2 bases and at J to 8 bases, leaving 9 bases not matched to a gene. This CDR3 spans 15 amino acids. The germline V gene has CDR1 LNHDA and CDR2 SQIVND (reference sequence). CDR3 sequence (DNA): TGTGCCAGTAGTATATTACCGGGACAGGGTGTCGGCTACACCTTC. Its translation is CASSILPGQGVGYTF. Supplemented by reference TRBV19 and TRBJ1-2, the full variable domain reads DGGITQSPKYLFRKEGQNVTLSCEQNLNHDAMYWYRQDPGQGLRLIYYSQIVNDFQKGDIAEGYSVSREKKESFPLTVTSAQKNPTAFYLCASSILPGQGVGYTFGSGTRLTVV.

CDR3 bases: TGTGCCACCAGCTCCCCTCGAGAAGGGTTAGTCTACTCGCGGGATCAGCCCCAGCATTTT. Amino acids: CATSSPREGLVYSRDQPQHF. This sequence joins TRBV15 and TRBJ1-5; D call uncertain. Per germline, CDR1 LNHNV and CDR2 YYDKDF (reference sequence). The CDR3 covers 20 residues. The V end lost 5 bases, the J end lost 5 bases, and 31 bases lay between the germline ends. The variable domain in full, completed from reference TRBV15 and TRBJ1-5, reads DAMVIQNPRYQVTQFGKPVTLSCSQTLNHNVMYWYQQKSSQAPKLLFHYYDKDFNNEADTPDNFQSRRPNTSFCFLDIRSPGLGDTAMYLCATSSPREGLVYSRDQPQHFGDGTRLSIL.

This clone was detected only once. The chain carries TRBV19 and TRBJ1-2; 11 bases match TRBD1. Unmatched junction bases numbered 6, after V lost 5 bases and J lost 1 base. The CDR3 length is 16 residues. Germline CDR1 and CDR2: LNHDA and SQIVND (reference sequence). CDR3 protein: CASSFGQGALNYGYTF. CDR3 sequence (DNA): TGTGCCAGTAGTTTTGGACAGGGGGCGCTTAACTATGGCTACACCTTC.

The rearrangement uses TRBV28 and TRBJ1-2; the D gene is possibly TRBD1 (5 bases). Per the germline V gene, CDR1 is MDHEN and CDR2 is SYDVKM. The CDR3 runs 15 residues. The V end was cut by 7 bases, the J end by 8 bases, with 23 bases between. The CDR3 coding sequence is TGTGCCAGCAACCGCCTTGACAGTTCGTTTCGAGGCTACACCTTC. It codes for CASNRLDSSFRGYTF.

The J gene is TRBJ2-7, the V gene TRBV28, with D possibly TRBD2 on 5 matching bases. This CDR3 has 14 amino acids. Looked up from germline, CDR1 is MDHEN and CDR2 is SYDVKM. V was cut by 3 bases and J by 4 bases, with 13 bases left in between. The CDR3: CASSFAGENYEQYV. CDR3 bases: TGTGCCAGCAGTTTTGCCGGGGAGAATTACGAGCAGTACGTC.

The chain joins TRBV28 to TRBJ1-5, with 7 bases fitting TRBD1. Germline assignment: CDR1 MDHEN and CDR2 SYDVKM. The CDR3 sequence is 14 residues long. Losses at the gene ends were 2 bases for V and 2 bases for J; bases not matched to a gene: 0. The CDR3 protein is CASSLGQGNQPQHF. CDR3 coding DNA: TGTGCCAGCAGTTTAGGACAGGGCAATCAGCCCCAGCATTTT.

This clone was recorded once. This chain links TRBV2 with TRBJ2-1; D unresolved. Trimming cost V 7 bases and J 0 bases, with 13 bases left between them. Germline V gene data show CDR1 as SNHLY and CDR2 as FYNNEI. The CDR3 is made up of 15 amino acids. The CDR3 nucleotides are TGTGCCAGCATTTTATTGCCGAGCTCCTACAATGAGCAGTTCTTC. Its translation is CASILLPSSYNEQFF.

This chain uses TRBV13 with TRBJ2-1; 8 bases are a match to TRBD2. Unmatched junction bases numbered 12, after V lost 2 bases and J lost 6 bases. The CDR3 runs to 17 residues. The germline V gene encodes CDR1 PRHDT and CDR2 FYEKMQ (reference sequence). The CDR3 DNA reads TGTGCCAGCAGCTTAATCTGGAGGGCTAGCGGGCTCAATGAGCAGTTCTTC. Translated: CASSLIWRASGLNEQFF.